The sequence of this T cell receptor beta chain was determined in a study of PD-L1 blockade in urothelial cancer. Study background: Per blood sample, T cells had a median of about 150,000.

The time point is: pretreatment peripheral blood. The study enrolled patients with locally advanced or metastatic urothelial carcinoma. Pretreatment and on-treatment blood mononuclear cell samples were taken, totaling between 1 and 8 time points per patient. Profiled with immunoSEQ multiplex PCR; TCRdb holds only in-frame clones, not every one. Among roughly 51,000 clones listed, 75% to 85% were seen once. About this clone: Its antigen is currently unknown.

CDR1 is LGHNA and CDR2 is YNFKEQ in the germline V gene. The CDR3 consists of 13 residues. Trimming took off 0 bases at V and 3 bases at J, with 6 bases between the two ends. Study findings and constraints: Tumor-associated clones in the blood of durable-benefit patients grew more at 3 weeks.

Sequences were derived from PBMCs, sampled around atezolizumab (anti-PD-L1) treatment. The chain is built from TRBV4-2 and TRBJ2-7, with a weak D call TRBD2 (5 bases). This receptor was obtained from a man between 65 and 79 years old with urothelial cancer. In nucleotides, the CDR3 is TGTGCCAGCAGCCAAGATGGACTCTACGAGCAGTACTTC. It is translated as CASSQDGLYEQYF.